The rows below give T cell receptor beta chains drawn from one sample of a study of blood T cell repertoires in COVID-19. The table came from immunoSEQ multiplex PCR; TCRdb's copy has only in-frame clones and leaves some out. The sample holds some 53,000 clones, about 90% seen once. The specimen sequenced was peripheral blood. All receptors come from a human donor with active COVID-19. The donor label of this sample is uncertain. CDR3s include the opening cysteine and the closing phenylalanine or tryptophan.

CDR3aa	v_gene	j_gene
CASTPRRDRGLGNEQYF	TRBV5-1	TRBJ2-7
CASSIGGTGANVLTF	TRBV19	TRBJ2-6
CASSQDYRTVSTDTQYF	TRBV3-1/TRBV3-2	TRBJ2-3
CASSAGTSGGRSTDTQYF	TRBV5-4	TRBJ2-3
CASAGFGGELFF	TRBV2	TRBJ2-2
CASSYEGGDTEAFF	TRBV6-5	TRBJ1-1
CASSPKSTGYTEAFF	TRBV5-1	TRBJ1-1
CASSSLAGGMYEQYF	TRBV7-2	TRBJ2-7
CASSPFGTSGGPAQETQYF	TRBV6-6	TRBJ2-5
CASSLLANYGYTF	TRBV7-9	TRBJ1-2
CSVGGRLFYEQYF	TRBV29-1	TRBJ2-7
CASSYGTSQPQHF	TRBV6-2/TRBV6-3	TRBJ1-5
CASYSNTGELFF	TRBV28	TRBJ2-2
CASSQARGDYNEQFF	TRBV4-3	TRBJ2-1
CASSATRYSPGANVLTF	TRBV7-2	TRBJ2-6
CASLQGLNGNTIYF	TRBV6-5	TRBJ1-3
CASSGDIGGEKLFF	TRBV9	TRBJ1-4
CASSYTDRVWETQYF	TRBV6-5	TRBJ2-5
CASSQDRGSNQPQHF	TRBV4-3	TRBJ1-5
CASSMGQGAAYGYTF	TRBV19	TRBJ1-2
CASSQKRTDGAYEQYF	TRBV3-1/TRBV3-2	TRBJ2-7
CATSRDRTGPDEKLFF	TRBV15	TRBJ1-4
CASSVGDSGSYEQYF	TRBV9	TRBJ2-7
CASSQELGADTQYF	TRBV14	TRBJ2-3
CASRTITSSGNTIYF	TRBV6-5	TRBJ1-3
CASSLTFAGDGSPLHF	TRBV7-3	TRBJ1-6
CASSYSNPGVTDTQYF	TRBV6-5	TRBJ2-3
CASSMHRGQVETQYF	TRBV19	TRBJ2-5
CASSPGLGQKLFF	TRBV7-2	TRBJ1-4
CASSGRGSGAYEQYF	TRBV28	TRBJ2-7
CASSPAGSITIGYGYTF	TRBV5-5	TRBJ1-2
CAIGTTGGLYGYTF	TRBV10-3	TRBJ1-2
CASSLFGGGTDTQYF	TRBV7-2	TRBJ2-3
CASSFNIQGAYEQYF	TRBV5-4	TRBJ2-7
CASSPSITLRDEQFF	TRBV7-2	TRBJ2-1
CASSQYVAGSTDTQYF	TRBV4-3	TRBJ2-3
CASRQDSTGELFF	TRBV12-3/TRBV12-4	TRBJ2-2
CASSREGALFTGELFF	TRBV18	TRBJ2-2
CASSRRDRGYEQYF	TRBV9	TRBJ2-7
CASSPGGAYEQYF	TRBV4-3	TRBJ2-7
CASSLERLGGRRTF	TRBV5-5	TRBJ1-2
CASSQDRSYQETQYF	TRBV4-3	TRBJ2-5
CASSHVTSGGASSYNEQFF	TRBV4-3	TRBJ2-1
CASSQDPPGGYLSYEQYF	TRBV4-1	TRBJ2-7
CASSYEARASEQYF	TRBV6-2/TRBV6-3	TRBJ2-7
CASKANPATQETQYF	TRBV5-1	TRBJ2-5
CASSLTSSGTDTQYF	TRBV11-3	TRBJ2-3
CASSLPGQGNQPQHF	TRBV28	TRBJ1-5
CASSAFSGGWYEQFF	TRBV5-1	TRBJ2-1
CASSQVRGYNYGYTF	TRBV4-1	TRBJ1-2
CASSHRTSRAGELFF	TRBV3-1/TRBV3-2	TRBJ2-2
CASTAVGGVEKLFF	TRBV7-9	TRBJ1-4
CASSRGGGVDNEQFF	TRBV5-4	TRBJ2-1
CASSARTSGAYNEQFF	TRBV5-1	TRBJ2-1